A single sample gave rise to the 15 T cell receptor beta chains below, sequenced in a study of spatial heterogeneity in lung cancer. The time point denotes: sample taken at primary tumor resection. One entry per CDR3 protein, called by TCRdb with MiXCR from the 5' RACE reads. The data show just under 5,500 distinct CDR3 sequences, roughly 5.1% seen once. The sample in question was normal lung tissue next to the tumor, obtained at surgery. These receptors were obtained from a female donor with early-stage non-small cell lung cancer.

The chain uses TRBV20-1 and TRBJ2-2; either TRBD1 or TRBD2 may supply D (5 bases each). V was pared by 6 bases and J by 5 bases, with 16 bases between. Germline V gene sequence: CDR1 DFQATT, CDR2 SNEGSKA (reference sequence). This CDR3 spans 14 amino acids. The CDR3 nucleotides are TGCAGTGCCGCTAAACTTGAGGGGACCGGGGAGCTGTTTTTT. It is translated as CSAAKLEGTGELFF.

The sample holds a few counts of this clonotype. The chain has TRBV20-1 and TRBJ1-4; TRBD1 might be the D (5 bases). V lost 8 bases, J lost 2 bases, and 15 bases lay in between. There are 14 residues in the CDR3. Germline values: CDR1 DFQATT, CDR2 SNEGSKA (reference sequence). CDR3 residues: CSTARGSTNEKLFF. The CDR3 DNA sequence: TGCAGTACAGCCCGGGGGTCGACTAATGAAAAACTGTTTTTT.

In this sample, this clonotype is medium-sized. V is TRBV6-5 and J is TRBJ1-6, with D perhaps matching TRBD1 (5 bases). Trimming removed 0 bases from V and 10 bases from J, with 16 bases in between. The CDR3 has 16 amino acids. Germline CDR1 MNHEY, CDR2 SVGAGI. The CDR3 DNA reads TGTGCCAGCAGTTACTCGGGGCGTTCCCACGGATCACCCCTCCACTTT. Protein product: CASSYSGRSHGSPLHF.

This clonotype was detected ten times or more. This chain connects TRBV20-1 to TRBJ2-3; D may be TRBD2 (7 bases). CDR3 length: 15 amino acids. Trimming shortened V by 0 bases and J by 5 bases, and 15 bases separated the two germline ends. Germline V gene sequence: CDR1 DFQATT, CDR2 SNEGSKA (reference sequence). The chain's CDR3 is CSARDWGGAKDTQYF. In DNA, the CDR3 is TGCAGTGCTAGAGATTGGGGGGGCGCTAAAGATACGCAGTATTTT.

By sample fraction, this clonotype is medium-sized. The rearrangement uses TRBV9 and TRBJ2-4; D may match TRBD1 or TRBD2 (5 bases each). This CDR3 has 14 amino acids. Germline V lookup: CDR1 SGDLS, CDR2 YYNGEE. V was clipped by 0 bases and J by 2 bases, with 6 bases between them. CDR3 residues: CASSVGGSKNIQYF. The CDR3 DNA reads TGTGCCAGCAGCGTAGGGGGGTCCAAAAACATTCAGTACTTC.

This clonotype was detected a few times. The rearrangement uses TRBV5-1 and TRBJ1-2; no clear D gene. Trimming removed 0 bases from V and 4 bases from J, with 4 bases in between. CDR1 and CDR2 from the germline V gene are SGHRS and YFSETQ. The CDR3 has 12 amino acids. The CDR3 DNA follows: TGCGCCAGCAGCTTGGACAGCTATGGCTACACCTTC. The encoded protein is CASSLDSYGYTF.

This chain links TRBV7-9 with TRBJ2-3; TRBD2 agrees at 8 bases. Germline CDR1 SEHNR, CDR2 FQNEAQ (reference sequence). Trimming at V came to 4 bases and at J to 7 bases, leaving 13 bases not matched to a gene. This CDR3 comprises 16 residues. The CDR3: CASSSGGSGSTNTQYF. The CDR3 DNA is TGTGCCAGCAGCTCGGGGGGCAGCGGGAGTACGAATACGCAGTATTTT.

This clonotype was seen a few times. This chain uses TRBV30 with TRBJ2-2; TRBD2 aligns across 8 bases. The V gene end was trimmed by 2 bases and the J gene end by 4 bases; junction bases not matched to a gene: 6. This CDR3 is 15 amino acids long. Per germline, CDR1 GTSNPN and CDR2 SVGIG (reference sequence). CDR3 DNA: TGTGCCTGGAGTAGGAGCGGGAGTTTCACCGGGGAGCTGTTTTTT. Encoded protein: CAWSRSGSFTGELFF.

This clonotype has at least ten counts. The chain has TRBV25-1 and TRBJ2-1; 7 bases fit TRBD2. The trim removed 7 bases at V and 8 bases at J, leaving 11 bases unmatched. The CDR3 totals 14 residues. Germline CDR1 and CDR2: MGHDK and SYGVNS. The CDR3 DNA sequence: TGTGCCAGCAAAAAGGGACTACCACGGGATGAGCAGTTCTTC. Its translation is CASKKGLPRDEQFF.

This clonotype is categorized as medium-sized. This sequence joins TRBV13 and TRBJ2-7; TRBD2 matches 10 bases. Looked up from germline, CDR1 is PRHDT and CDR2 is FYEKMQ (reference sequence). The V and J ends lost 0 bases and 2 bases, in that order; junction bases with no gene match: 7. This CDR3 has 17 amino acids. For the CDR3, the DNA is TGTGCCAGCAGCTTAGGCCCTAGCGGGAGAATTACCTACGAGCAGTACTTC. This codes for CASSLGPSGRITYEQYF.

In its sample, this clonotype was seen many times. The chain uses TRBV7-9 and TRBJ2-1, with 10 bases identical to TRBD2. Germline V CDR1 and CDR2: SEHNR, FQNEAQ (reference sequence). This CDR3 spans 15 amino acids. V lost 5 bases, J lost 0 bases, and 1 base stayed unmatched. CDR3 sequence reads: CASSPSGSSYNEQFF. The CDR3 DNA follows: TGTGCCAGCAGCCCTAGCGGGAGCTCCTACAATGAGCAGTTCTTC.

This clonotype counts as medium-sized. CDR3 bases: TGTGCCAGCAGTTTAGGGTTCTATGGCTACACCTTC. The encoded protein is CASSLGFYGYTF. This rearrangement joins TRBV12-3 or TRBV12-4 to TRBJ1-2; D not resolved. CDR3 length equals 12 residues. V lost 1 base, J lost 4 bases, and 4 bases lay in between.

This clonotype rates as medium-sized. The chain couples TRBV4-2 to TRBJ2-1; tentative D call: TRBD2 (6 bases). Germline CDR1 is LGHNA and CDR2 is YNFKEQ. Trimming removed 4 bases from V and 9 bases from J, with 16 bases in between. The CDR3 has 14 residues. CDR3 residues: CASSLPGRDGEQFF. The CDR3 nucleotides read TGTGCCAGCAGCCTTCCGGGGCGGGATGGTGAGCAGTTCTTC.

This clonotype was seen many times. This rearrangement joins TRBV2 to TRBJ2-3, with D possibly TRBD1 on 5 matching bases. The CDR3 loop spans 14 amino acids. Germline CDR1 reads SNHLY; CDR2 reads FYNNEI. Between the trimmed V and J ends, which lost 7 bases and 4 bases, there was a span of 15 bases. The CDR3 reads CASTQMGLADTQYF. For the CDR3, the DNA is TGTGCCAGCACCCAAATGGGGCTGGCAGATACGCAGTATTTT.

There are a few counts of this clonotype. CDR3 sequence: CASSPNIGGRAYEQYF. The CDR3 DNA sequence: TGCGCCAGCAGCCCAAATATCGGGGGGCGGGCCTACGAGCAGTACTTC. The chain combines TRBV5-1 with TRBJ2-7; tentative D call: TRBD2 (7 bases). Trimming removed 4 bases at V and 2 bases at J, with 19 bases between. The germline V gene has CDR1 SGHRS and CDR2 YFSETQ. This CDR3 has 16 amino acids.